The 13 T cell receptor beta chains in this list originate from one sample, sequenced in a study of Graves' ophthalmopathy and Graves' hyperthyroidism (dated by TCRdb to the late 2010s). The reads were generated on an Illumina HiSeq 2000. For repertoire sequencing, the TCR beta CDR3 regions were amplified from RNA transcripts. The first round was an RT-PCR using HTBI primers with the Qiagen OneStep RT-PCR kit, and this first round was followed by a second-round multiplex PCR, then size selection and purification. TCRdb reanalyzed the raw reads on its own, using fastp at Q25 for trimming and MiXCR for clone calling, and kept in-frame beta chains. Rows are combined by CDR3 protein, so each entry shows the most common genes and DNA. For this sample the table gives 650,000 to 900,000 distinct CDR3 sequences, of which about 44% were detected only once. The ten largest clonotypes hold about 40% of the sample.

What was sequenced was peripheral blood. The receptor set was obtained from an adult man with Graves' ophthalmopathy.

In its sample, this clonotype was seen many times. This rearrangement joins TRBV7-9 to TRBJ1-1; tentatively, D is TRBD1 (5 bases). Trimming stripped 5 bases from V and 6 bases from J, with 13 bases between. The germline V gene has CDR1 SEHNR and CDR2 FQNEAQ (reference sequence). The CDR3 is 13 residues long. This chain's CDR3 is CASSGALNAEAFF. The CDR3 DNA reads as TGTGCCAGCAGCGGGGCGCTCAACGCTGAAGCTTTCTTT.

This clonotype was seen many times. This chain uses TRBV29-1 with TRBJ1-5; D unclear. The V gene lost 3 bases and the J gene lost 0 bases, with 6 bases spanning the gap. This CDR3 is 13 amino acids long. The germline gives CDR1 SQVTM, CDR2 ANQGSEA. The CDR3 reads CSVDSGSNQPQHF. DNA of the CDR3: TGCAGCGTTGACAGTGGTAGCAATCAGCCCCAGCATTTT.

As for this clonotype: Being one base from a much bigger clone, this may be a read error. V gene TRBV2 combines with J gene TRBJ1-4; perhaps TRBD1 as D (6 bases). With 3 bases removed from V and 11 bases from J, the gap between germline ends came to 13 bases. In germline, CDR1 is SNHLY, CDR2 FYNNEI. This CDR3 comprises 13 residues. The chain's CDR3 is CASSDVRGGKLFF. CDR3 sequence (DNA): TGTGCCAGCAGTGACGTCAGGGGAGGCAAACTGTTTTTT.

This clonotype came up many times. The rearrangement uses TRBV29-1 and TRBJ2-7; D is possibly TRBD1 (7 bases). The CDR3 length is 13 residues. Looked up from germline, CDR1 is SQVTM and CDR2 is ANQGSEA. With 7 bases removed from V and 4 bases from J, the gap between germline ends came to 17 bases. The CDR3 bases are TGCAGCGCCGGGGGACAGAAGGATTACGAGCAGTACTTC. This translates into CSAGGQKDYEQYF.

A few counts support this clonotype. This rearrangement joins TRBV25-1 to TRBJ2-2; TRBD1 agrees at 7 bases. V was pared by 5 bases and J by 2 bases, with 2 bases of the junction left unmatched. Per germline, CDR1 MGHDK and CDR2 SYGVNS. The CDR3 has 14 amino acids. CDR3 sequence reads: CASSWDRNTGELFF. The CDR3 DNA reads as TGTGCCAGCAGTTGGGACAGAAACACCGGGGAGCTGTTTTTT.

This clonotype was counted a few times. The CDR3 loop is CASSFLSQQYF. DNA of the CDR3: TGTGCCAGCAGTTTTCTTAGTCAGCAGTACTTC. V gene TRBV12-3 or TRBV12-4 combines with J gene TRBJ2-7; unclear D gene. With 3 bases removed from V and 8 bases from J, the gap between germline ends came to 8 bases. The CDR3 covers 11 residues.

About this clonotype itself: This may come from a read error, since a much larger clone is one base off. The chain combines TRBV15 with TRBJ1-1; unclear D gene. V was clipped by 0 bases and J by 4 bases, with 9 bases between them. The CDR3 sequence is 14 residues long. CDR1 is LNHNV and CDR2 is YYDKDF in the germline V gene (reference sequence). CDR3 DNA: TGTGCCACCAGCAGAGATACCAGAATCACTGAAGCTTTCTTT. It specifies CATSRDTRITEAFF.

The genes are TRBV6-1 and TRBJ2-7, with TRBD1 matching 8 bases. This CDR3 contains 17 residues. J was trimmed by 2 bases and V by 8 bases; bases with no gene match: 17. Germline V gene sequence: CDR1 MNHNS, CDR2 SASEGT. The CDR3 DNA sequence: TGTGCCAGCCGTATCTGGGCCGACAGGGGCAACACCTACGAGCAGTACTTC. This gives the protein CASRIWADRGNTYEQYF.

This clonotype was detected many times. The CDR3 coding sequence is TGTGCCAGTAGTATTGGGACTGTGAATTCACCCCTCCACTTT. Amino acid sequence: CASSIGTVNSPLHF. This chain links TRBV19 with TRBJ1-6; a possible D gene is TRBD1 (5 bases). The CDR3 is 14 residues long. The ends were cut back, 3 bases at V and 7 bases at J, with 10 bases in the middle. The germline V gene encodes CDR1 LNHDA and CDR2 SQIVND (reference sequence).

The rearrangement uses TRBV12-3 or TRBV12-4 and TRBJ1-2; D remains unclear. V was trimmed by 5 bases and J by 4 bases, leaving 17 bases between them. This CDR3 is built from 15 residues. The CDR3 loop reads CASSPAGQDFYGYTF. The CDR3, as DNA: TGTGCCAGCAGTCCTGCCGGGCAGGACTTCTATGGCTACACCTTC.

The chain's CDR3 is CASSLGAGGGRRNYGYTF. In DNA form, the CDR3 reads TGTGCCAGCAGCTTAGGGGCAGGGGGCGGACGTCGAAACTATGGCTACACCTTC. The J gene is TRBJ1-2, the V gene TRBV11-1; 8 positions agree with TRBD1. This CDR3 has 18 amino acids. The V segment lost 1 base and the J segment 2 bases; nucleotides outside the gene matches: 12. The germline CDR1 and CDR2 sequences are SGHAT and FQDESV (reference sequence).

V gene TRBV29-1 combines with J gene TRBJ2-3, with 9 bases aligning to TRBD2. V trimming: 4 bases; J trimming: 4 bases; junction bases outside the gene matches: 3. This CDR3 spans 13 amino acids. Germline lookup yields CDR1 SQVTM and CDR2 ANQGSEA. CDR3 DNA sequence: TGCAGCGTTGTGGCGGGAGGGTCAGATACGCAGTATTTT. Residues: CSVVAGGSDTQYF.

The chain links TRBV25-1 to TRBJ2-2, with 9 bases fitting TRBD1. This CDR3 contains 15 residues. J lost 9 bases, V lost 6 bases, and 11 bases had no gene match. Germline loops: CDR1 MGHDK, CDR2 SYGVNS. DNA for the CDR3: TGTGCCAGCAGCTTAGATCTCGGACAGGGGAGGGAGCTGTTTTTT. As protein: CASSLDLGQGRELFF.